One and the same sample provided the 22 T cell receptor beta chains below, sequenced in a study of blood T cell repertoires in COVID-19. Measured with immunoSEQ multiplex PCR; TCRdb has only the in-frame clones, and not every one. The sample lists over 50,000 clones; around 90% were seen once. The specimen sequenced was peripheral blood. The receptors here all came from a man aged 45-65 years with active COVID-19.

The chain uses TRBV19 and TRBJ2-2, with 7 bases fitting TRBD1. J gave up 6 bases and V 6 bases, and 7 bases lay outside the gene matches. The CDR3 has 14 amino acids. Looked up from germline, CDR1 is LNHDA and CDR2 is SQIVND (reference sequence). The CDR3 loop reads CASRRGQDPGELFF. Here the CDR3 DNA reads TGTGCCAGTAGGCGAGGACAGGACCCCGGGGAGCTGTTTTTT.

This chain links TRBV24-1 with TRBJ2-3; perhaps TRBD1 as D (6 bases). Germline V gives CDR1 KGHDR, CDR2 SFDVKD. The CDR3 is 12 residues long. V lost 10 bases to trimming and J lost 4 bases, with 11 bases between them. The CDR3 loop reads CATHWGPDTQYF. DNA of the CDR3: TGTGCCACGCATTGGGGGCCAGATACGCAGTATTTT.

This chain connects TRBV5-1 to TRBJ2-2, with 10 bases identical to TRBD2. The CDR3 is 17 amino acids. The germline gives CDR1 SGHRS, CDR2 YFSETQ. After removal of 0 bases from V and 2 bases from J, the junction contained 4 bases not matched to a gene. The CDR3 loop is CASSLGAGGTNTGELFF. CDR3 bases: TGCGCCAGCAGCTTGGGAGCGGGAGGGACTAACACCGGGGAGCTGTTTTTT.

The chain uses TRBV7-3 and TRBJ2-7; D possibly corresponds to TRBD1 (6 bases). Germline CDR1 is SGHTA and CDR2 is FQGTGA. The V end was cut by 2 bases, the J end by 2 bases, with 10 bases between. This CDR3 spans 14 amino acids. This chain's CDR3 is CASSLGAGAYEQYF. In nucleotides, the CDR3 is TGTGCCAGCAGCTTAGGGGCAGGGGCCTACGAGCAGTACTTC.

The chain has TRBV3-1 (or the pseudogene TRBV3-2) and TRBJ1-6; TRBD1 is a possible D gene (6 bases). The V gene lost 5 bases and the J gene lost 8 bases, with 22 bases spanning the gap. Per the germline V gene, CDR1 is LGHDT and CDR2 is YNNKEL (reference sequence). The CDR3 contains 17 residues. CDR3 nucleotide sequence: TGTGCCAGCAGCTCAAATGGTCAGGGGTCTCGTTATTCACCCCTCCACTTT. As protein: CASSSNGQGSRYSPLHF.

The V call is TRBV7-8, the J call TRBJ2-7; D is possibly TRBD2 (5 bases). The CDR3 has 14 residues. Trimming stripped 1 base from V and 2 bases from J, with 9 bases between. Germline V gives CDR1 SGHVS, CDR2 FQNEAQ. The CDR3 DNA follows: TGTGCCAGCAGCTTAGGTAGCGCCGCCTACGAGCAGTACTTC. Protein product: CASSLGSAAYEQYF.

This clone was found once. V and J are TRBV3-1 (or the pseudogene TRBV3-2) and TRBJ1-3, with D possibly TRBD1 on 5 matching bases. The ends were cut back, 5 bases at V and 5 bases at J, with 10 bases in the middle. CDR1 LGHDT and CDR2 YNNKEL come from the germline V gene (reference sequence). The CDR3 runs 13 residues. This CDR3 is CASSFRDRNTIYF. The CDR3 DNA sequence: TGTGCCAGCAGCTTCAGGGATCGAAACACCATATATTTT.

CDR3 coding DNA: TGTGCCAGCGAACGGGGTCTTGGTACGCAGTATTTT. Protein sequence: CASERGLGTQYF. The chain is built from TRBV11-2 and TRBJ2-3, with a weak D call TRBD2 (5 bases). V was trimmed by 8 bases and J by 8 bases, leaving 14 bases between them. Looked up from germline, CDR1 is SGHAT and CDR2 is FQNNGV. The CDR3 contains 12 residues.

This clone has just one count. The J gene is TRBJ2-3, the V gene TRBV18; D gene ambiguous. CDR1 KGHSH and CDR2 LQKENI come from the germline V gene. The CDR3 is 15 amino acids. V lost 1 base to trimming and J lost 0 bases, with 8 bases between them. The CDR3 region is CASSPLYTSTDTQYF. CDR3 coding DNA: TGTGCCAGCTCACCACTGTACACAAGCACAGATACGCAGTATTTT.

This clone was detected only a few times. V gene TRBV6-6 combines with J gene TRBJ2-1, with 8 bases matching TRBD1. Germline V gene data show CDR1 as MNHNY and CDR2 as SVGAGI (reference sequence). J was trimmed by 10 bases and V by 8 bases; bases with no gene match: 13. The CDR3 length is 14 residues. The CDR3: CASRGGRGQEEQFF. CDR3 in DNA: TGTGCCAGCCGGGGAGGCAGGGGGCAAGAGGAGCAGTTCTTC.

The chain combines TRBV10-3 with TRBJ2-7; tentatively, D is TRBD2 (5 bases). The CDR3 runs 13 residues. Germline V gene sequence: CDR1 ENHRY, CDR2 SYGVKD. Trimming pared 10 bases from V and 3 bases from J, leaving 16 bases between. CDR3 amino acids: CATYNGKLYEQYF. The CDR3 nucleotides read TGTGCCACCTATAACGGGAAACTCTACGAGCAGTACTTC.

The rearrangement uses TRBV24-1 and TRBJ2-5; D not certain. V was clipped by 3 bases and J by 3 bases, with 7 bases between them. Germline V gene data show CDR1 as KGHDR and CDR2 as SFDVKD. The CDR3 runs 13 residues. The CDR3: CATSDGRKETQYF. Written as DNA, the CDR3 is TGTGCCACCAGTGATGGGCGCAAAGAGACCCAGTACTTC.

This chain uses TRBV5-5 with TRBJ1-1; no reliable D call. The V end lost 2 bases, the J end lost 4 bases, and 9 bases lay between the germline ends. This CDR3 contains 13 residues. Germline loops: CDR1 SGHKS, CDR2 YYEKEE (reference sequence). The CDR3 region is CASSFTASTEAFF. In DNA, the CDR3 is TGTGCCAGCAGCTTTACAGCTTCCACTGAAGCTTTCTTT.

The chain employs TRBV5-6 and TRBJ2-3; TRBD2 matches at 9 bases. This CDR3 contains 16 residues. The germline V gene has CDR1 SGHDT and CDR2 YYEEEE. The V gene end was trimmed by 5 bases and the J gene end by 6 bases; junction bases not matched to a gene: 13. DNA of the CDR3: TGTGCCAGCAGTATTCCGGGACTAGCTCTTTCGGATACGCAGTATTTT. It codes for CASSIPGLALSDTQYF.

The chain combines TRBV7-2 with TRBJ1-5; D possibly corresponds to TRBD1 (5 bases). The CDR3 length is 15 residues. Between the trimmed V and J ends, which lost 0 bases and 3 bases, there was a span of 9 bases. Germline V gives CDR1 SGHTA, CDR2 FQGNSA. For the CDR3, the DNA is TGTGCCAGCAGCTTAGCCCCAGGGAACAATCAGCCCCAGCATTTT. Amino acids: CASSLAPGNNQPQHF.

The chain combines TRBV5-4 with TRBJ1-1; D gene uncertain. V was clipped by 4 bases and J by 5 bases, with 12 bases between them. CDR1 is SGHNT and CDR2 is YYREEE in the germline V gene (reference sequence). The CDR3 spans 13 residues. CDR3 DNA sequence: TGTGCCAGCAGCCGGGGTACGGAAACTGAAGCTTTCTTT. The encoded protein is CASSRGTETEAFF. Full variable domain (rest looked up from reference TRBV5-4 and TRBJ1-1): ETGVTQSPTHLIKTRGQQVTLRCSSQSGHNTVSWYQQALGQGPQFIFQYYREEENGRGNFPPRFSGLQFPNYSSELNVNALELDDSALYLCASSRGTETEAFFGQGTRLTVV.

The chain uses TRBV28 and TRBJ1-1; D is possibly TRBD1 (5 bases). Germline lookup yields CDR1 MDHEN and CDR2 SYDVKM. With 9 bases removed from V and 11 bases from J, the gap between germline ends came to 13 bases. CDR3 length equals 10 residues. The CDR3: CARGEVGAFF. CDR3 coding DNA: TGTGCCAGGGGGGAGGTGGGGGCTTTCTTT.

The V call is TRBV7-2, the J call TRBJ2-7; D gene ambiguous. The CDR3 is made up of 12 amino acids. Trimming left V 1 base short and J 1 base short, with 2 bases between. Looked up from germline, CDR1 is SGHTA and CDR2 is FQGNSA. CDR3 nucleotide sequence: TGTGCCAGCAGCTTAGTATCCTACGAGCAGTACTTC. It codes for CASSLVSYEQYF.

The chain's CDR3 is CASSSSLGLAGDSYEQYF. As DNA, the CDR3 is TGTGCCAGCAGCTCCAGTCTGGGACTAGCGGGGGACTCCTACGAGCAGTACTTC. This chain links TRBV9 with TRBJ2-7; 14 bases align to TRBD2. The CDR3 is 18 amino acids. V lost 4 bases to trimming and J lost 0 bases; unmatched junction nucleotides: 9. Germline assignment: CDR1 SGDLS and CDR2 YYNGEE.

This sequence joins TRBV7-2 and TRBJ2-3; possibly TRBD2 for D (5 bases). In germline, CDR1 is SGHTA, CDR2 FQGNSA. The CDR3 totals 14 residues. Deletions cut 0 bases from V and 5 bases from J, with 9 bases between. This chain's CDR3 is CASSLASVRDTQYF. The CDR3 DNA sequence: TGTGCCAGCAGCTTAGCTAGCGTTAGAGATACGCAGTATTTT.

The table lists this clone with a count of one. The J gene is TRBJ1-1, the V gene TRBV3-1 (or the pseudogene TRBV3-2); the match to TRBD1 covers 10 bases. With 4 bases clipped from V and 8 bases from J, the junction kept 7 bases outside the gene matches. CDR1 LGHDT and CDR2 YNNKEL come from the germline V gene (reference sequence). This CDR3 has 14 residues. CDR3 amino acids: CASSPRQGAGEAFF. The CDR3 bases are TGTGCCAGCAGCCCAAGACAGGGGGCGGGGGAAGCTTTCTTT.

J is TRBJ2-3 and V is TRBV7-3, with 8 bases lining up with TRBD2. The V gene end was trimmed by 5 bases and the J gene end by 2 bases; junction bases not matched to a gene: 9. This CDR3 is built from 16 residues. CDR1 and CDR2 (germline): SGHTA, FQGTGA. The CDR3 here is CASSRGGLADTDTQYF. For the CDR3, the DNA is TGTGCCAGCAGCCGGGGGGGGCTAGCGGACACAGATACGCAGTATTTT. The variable domain in full, with the rest retrieved from reference TRBV7-3 and TRBJ2-3, is GAGVSQTPSNKVTEKGKYVELRCDPISGHTALYWYRQSLGQGPEFLIYFQGTGAADDSGLPNDRFFAVRPEGSVSTLKIQRTERGDSAVYLCASSRGGLADTDTQYFGPGTRLTVL.